This T cell receptor beta chain was captured by sequencing in a study of blood T cell repertoires in COVID-19. As for the study in general: Researchers got acute and convalescent COVID-19 samples from the United States, Italy and Spain. PBMCs, B-cell-depleted T cells, or T cells provided the cDNA or gDNA that made up the material.

Method: immunoSEQ multiplex PCR; TCRdb's copy keeps in-frame clones and lacks some. Of 190,000 or so clones listed, 85% to 95% were seen once; the top ten hold 0.7% to 0.8%. The sequence was collected from a man aged 25-40 years with COVID-19, enrolled during active disease. The sample taken for sequencing was peripheral blood.

DNA of the CDR3: TGTGCCAGCAGAGTTGACAGGGGCTCAAGCTACGAGCAGTACTTC. Translation: CASRVDRGSSYEQYF. This chain uses TRBV6-5 with TRBJ2-7, with 8 positions matching TRBD1. Germline CDR1 is MNHEY and CDR2 is SVGAGI. V lost 6 bases to trimming and J lost 3 bases; unmatched junction nucleotides: 10. There are 15 residues in the CDR3.